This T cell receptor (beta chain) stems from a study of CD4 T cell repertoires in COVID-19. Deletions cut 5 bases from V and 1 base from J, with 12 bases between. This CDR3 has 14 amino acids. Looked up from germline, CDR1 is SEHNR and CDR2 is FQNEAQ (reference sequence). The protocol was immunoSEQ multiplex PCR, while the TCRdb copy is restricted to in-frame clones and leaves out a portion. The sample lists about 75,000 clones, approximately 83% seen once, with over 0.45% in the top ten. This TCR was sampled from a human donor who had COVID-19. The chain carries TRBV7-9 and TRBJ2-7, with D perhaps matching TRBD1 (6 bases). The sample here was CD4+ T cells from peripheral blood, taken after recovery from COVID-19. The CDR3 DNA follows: TGTGCCAGCAGCATAATGGACAGATCCTACGAGCAGTACTTC. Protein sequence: CASSIMDRSYEQYF.